This TCR beta chain was captured by sequencing in a study of early T cells in non-severe SARS-CoV-2 infection. Study-level information: The chains were unpaired, and the sequenced material was bulk RNA from unsorted whole blood. Overall study findings and caveats: Reliance on VDJdb matching favored anti-spike CD8 responses; private and CD4 specificities were missed.

Regarding this clonotype: Its antigen is unidentified. This may come from a read error, since a much larger clone is one base off. This CDR3 fails to terminate in the conserved phenylalanine or tryptophan, so it likely reflects a read error.

Unmatched junction bases numbered 9, after V lost 3 bases and J lost 7 bases. This CDR3 contains 14 residues. The germline V gene has CDR1 SQVTM and CDR2 ANQGSEA. TCRdb used MiXCR to reprocess the 5' RACE reads, holding one entry per CDR3 protein. This sample has approximately 38,000 distinct CDR3 sequences, with around 4.1% found just once. V and J are TRBV29-1 and TRBJ2-7, with 10 nucleotides matching TRBD1. This receptor was taken from an adult who was a healthcare worker with PCR-confirmed SARS-CoV-2 infection or an uninfected control (not recorded which). The sample consisted of whole blood. The CDR3 is CSVDSGTGALEQYS. CDR3 DNA: TGCAGCGTTGACTCCGGGACAGGGGCCCTAGAGCAGTACTCC.